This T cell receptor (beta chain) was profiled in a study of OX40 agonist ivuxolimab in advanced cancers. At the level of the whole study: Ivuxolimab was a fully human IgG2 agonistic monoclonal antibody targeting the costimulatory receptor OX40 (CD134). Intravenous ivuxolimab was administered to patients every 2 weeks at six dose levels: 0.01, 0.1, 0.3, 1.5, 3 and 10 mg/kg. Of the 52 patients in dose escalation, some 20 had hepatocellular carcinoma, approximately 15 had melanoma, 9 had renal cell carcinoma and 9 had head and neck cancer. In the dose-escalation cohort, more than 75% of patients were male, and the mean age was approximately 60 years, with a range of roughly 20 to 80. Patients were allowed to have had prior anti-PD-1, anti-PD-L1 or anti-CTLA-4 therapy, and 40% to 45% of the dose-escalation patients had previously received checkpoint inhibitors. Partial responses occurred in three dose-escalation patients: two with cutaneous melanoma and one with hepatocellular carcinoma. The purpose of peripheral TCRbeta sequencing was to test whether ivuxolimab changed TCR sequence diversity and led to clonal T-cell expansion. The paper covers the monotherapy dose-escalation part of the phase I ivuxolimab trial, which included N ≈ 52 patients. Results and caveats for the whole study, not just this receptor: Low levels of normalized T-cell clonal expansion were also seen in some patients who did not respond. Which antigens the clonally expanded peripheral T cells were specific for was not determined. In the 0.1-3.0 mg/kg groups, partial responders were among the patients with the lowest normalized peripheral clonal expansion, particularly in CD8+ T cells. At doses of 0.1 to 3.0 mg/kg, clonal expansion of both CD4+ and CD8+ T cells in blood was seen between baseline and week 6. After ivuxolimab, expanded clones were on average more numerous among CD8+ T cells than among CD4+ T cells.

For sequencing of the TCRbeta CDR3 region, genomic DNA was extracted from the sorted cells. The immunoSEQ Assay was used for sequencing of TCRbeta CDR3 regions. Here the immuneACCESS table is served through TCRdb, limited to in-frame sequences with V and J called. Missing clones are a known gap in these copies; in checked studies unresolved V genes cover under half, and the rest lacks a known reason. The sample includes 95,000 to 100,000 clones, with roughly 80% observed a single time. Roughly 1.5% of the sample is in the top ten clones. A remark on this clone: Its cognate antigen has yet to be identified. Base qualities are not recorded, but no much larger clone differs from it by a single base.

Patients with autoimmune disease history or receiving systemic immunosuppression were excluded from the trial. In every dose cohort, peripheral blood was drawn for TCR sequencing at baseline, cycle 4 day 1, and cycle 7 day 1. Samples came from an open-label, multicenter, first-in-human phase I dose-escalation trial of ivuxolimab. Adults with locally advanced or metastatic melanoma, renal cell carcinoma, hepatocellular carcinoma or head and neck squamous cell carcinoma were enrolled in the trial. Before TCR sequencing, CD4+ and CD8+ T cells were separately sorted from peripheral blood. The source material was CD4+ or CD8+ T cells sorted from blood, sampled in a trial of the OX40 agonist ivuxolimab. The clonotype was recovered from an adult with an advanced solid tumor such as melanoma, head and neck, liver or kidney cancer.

The CDR3 region has the sequence CASSLFPQLAGHTDTQYF. The bases read TGTGCCAGCAGTTTATTCCCCCAACTAGCGGGGCACACAGATACGCAGTATTTT. The sequence is built from TRBV27 and TRBJ2-3, and TRBD2 aligns with 10 junction nucleotides. The CDR3 holds 18 amino acids from the cysteine to the phenylalanine. Of the read, only the CDR3 DNA is kept; its 54 bases are in frame from base 1. V loses 1 base at its end and J loses 2 bases; junction bases beyond the gene matches: 9. CDR1 and CDR2, per the germline V gene (reference sequence), are MNHEY and SMNVEV.